Each of the 15 T cell receptor beta chains below was sequenced from the same sample in a study of T-cell reconstitution after alpha-beta-depleted transplantation in children listed by TCRdb under 2016. Preparation of the library involved PCR. TCRdb lists the instrument as Illumina HiSeq 2500. Molecular barcoding was employed in the preparation of TCR libraries, with unique molecular identifiers being used to normalize TCRbeta repertoire quantification. TCRdb trimmed public reads at Q25 via fastp, called clones via MiXCR and kept in-frame beta chains. Rows matching on CDR3 protein sequence are summarized as one entry with the most common DNA and genes. The sample has approximately 110,000 distinct CDR3 sequences on record, around 10% of them singletons. The ten largest make up about 34% of the sample. The intended sense of this specimen's treatment or condition label: allogeneic hematopoietic cell transplantation with graft depleted of TCRalphabeta T cells and CD19 B cells.

The sequences come from PBMCs, collected before TCRalphabeta/CD19-depleted stem cell transplant. These receptor sequences come from a boy aged 2 to 9 with acute lymphoblastic leukemia, due to receive a stem cell transplant.

This clonotype was found many times. V is TRBV7-9 and J is TRBJ2-3; D not resolved. Germline V lookup: CDR1 SEHNR, CDR2 FQNEAQ (reference sequence). Deletions cut 3 bases from V and 0 bases from J, with 10 bases between. This CDR3 has 15 residues. In DNA form, the CDR3 reads TGTGCCAGCAGCTTTACGAGGCCTAGCACAGATACGCAGTATTTT. Its protein product is CASSFTRPSTDTQYF.

There are a few counts of this clonotype. This sequence joins TRBV21-1 and TRBJ2-3; the table's D call, TRBD1, has no DNA check behind it. TRBV21-1 is labeled a pseudogene. The CDR3 runs 17 residues. The CDR3 nucleotides read TGTGCCAGCAGCAAAGTAGGTTCCTTCGGTCCCCAGGATACGCAGTATTTT. This codes for CASSKVGSFGPQDTQYF.

The sample holds one count of this clonotype. The final CDR3 position lacks the conserved phenylalanine or tryptophan, pointing to a likely read error. The genes are TRBV27 and TRBJ2-1; D is unresolved. V was shortened by 5 bases and J by 0 bases, with 14 bases between the two germline ends. This CDR3 has 16 residues. Germline CDR1 and CDR2: MNHEY and SMNVEV (reference sequence). The DNA of the CDR3 is TGTGCCAGCAGTCCCTCTCAAACGAGCTCCTACAATGAGCAGTTCCTC. Translation gives CASSPSQTSSYNEQFL.

The sample holds a few counts of this clonotype. The chain has TRBV30 and TRBJ2-2, with no clear D. Trimming shortened V by 0 bases and J by 14 bases, and 10 bases separated the two germline ends. CDR1 GTSNPN and CDR2 SVGIG come from the germline V gene (reference sequence). This CDR3 comprises 11 residues. CDR3 DNA: TGTGCCTGGAGTGTATCCCCAATCCTGTTTTTT. Translating it yields CAWSVSPILFF.

In this sample, this clonotype turned up many times. CDR3 amino acids: CASGPTQGRYRTEAFF. CDR3 bases: TGTGCTAGTGGCCCTACTCAGGGTAGGTATAGGACTGAAGCTTTCTTT. The rearrangement uses TRBV12-5 and TRBJ1-1, with a possible D match to TRBD1 (5 bases). Germline V gene lookup returns CDR1 LGHNT and CDR2 FRNRAP. This CDR3 is 16 amino acids long. The V end was cut by 6 bases, the J end by 5 bases, with 22 bases between.

This clonotype was counted ten times or more. The V gene is TRBV27, the J gene TRBJ1-1; tentatively, D is TRBD1 (5 bases). Germline V gene lookup returns CDR1 MNHEY and CDR2 SMNVEV (reference sequence). This CDR3 is built from 12 residues. Trimming shortened V by 7 bases and J by 3 bases, and 9 bases separated the two germline ends. The CDR3 nucleotides are TGTGCCAGCAAAGGGGCGTACACTGAAGCTTTCTTT. Protein sequence: CASKGAYTEAFF.

The chain combines TRBV18 with TRBJ1-1; D is perhaps TRBD1 (5 bases). This CDR3 has 16 amino acids. Trimming removed 0 bases at V and 1 base at J, with 12 bases between. Germline CDR1 is KGHSH and CDR2 is LQKENI. This CDR3 reads CASSPPFPGPNTEAFF. In nucleotides, the CDR3 is TGTGCCAGCTCACCACCGTTTCCAGGGCCGAACACTGAAGCTTTCTTT. Using reference TRBV18 and TRBJ1-1 for the parts outside the CDR3, the full variable domain is NAGVMQNPRHLVRRRGQEARLRCSPMKGHSHVYWYRQLPEEGLKFMVYLQKENIIDESGMPKERFSAEFPKEGPSILRIQQVVRGDSAAYFCASSPPFPGPNTEAFFGQGTRLTVV.

The chain recombines TRBV28 with TRBJ2-1; TRBD2 matches 12 bases. The V gene end was trimmed by 3 bases and the J gene end by 3 bases; junction bases not matched to a gene: 6. This CDR3 is built from 17 residues. The germline CDR1 and CDR2 sequences are MDHEN and SYDVKM. The DNA for the CDR3 is TGTGCCAGCAGTTTGTGGACTAGCGGGACTATCTACAATGAGCAGTTCTTC. Its translation is CASSLWTSGTIYNEQFF.

This chain connects TRBV7-8 to TRBJ1-6; no clear D gene. The CDR3 extends over 15 amino acids. Deletions cut 1 base from V and 7 bases from J, with 11 bases between. The germline gives CDR1 SGHVS, CDR2 FQNEAQ. The CDR3 region has the DNA TGTGCCAGCAGCTTAGTTGGGTCGCTCAATTCACCCCTCCACTTT. Amino acids: CASSLVGSLNSPLHF. The variable domain in full, completed from reference TRBV7-8 and TRBJ1-6, reads GAGVSQSPRYKVAKRGQDVALRCDPISGHVSLFWYQQALGQGPEFLTYFQNEAQLDKSGLPSDRFFAERPEGSVSTLKIQRTQQEDSAVYLCASSLVGSLNSPLHFGNGTRLTVT.

V is TRBV13 and J is TRBJ2-1; D is possibly TRBD1 or TRBD2 (5 bases each). The V end lost 1 base, the J end lost 0 bases, and 10 bases lay between the germline ends. There are 16 residues in the CDR3. Per the germline V gene, CDR1 is PRHDT and CDR2 is FYEKMQ (reference sequence). The CDR3, as DNA: TGTGCCAGCAGCTTAGCGGGGCCAAGCTCCTACAATGAGCAGTTCTTC. Amino acids: CASSLAGPSSYNEQFF.

This clonotype rates as medium-sized (0.01 to 0.1%). J is TRBJ1-6 and V is TRBV7-9; 9 bases align to TRBD1. With 6 bases clipped from V and 6 bases from J, the junction kept 6 bases outside the gene matches. There are 15 residues in the CDR3. Germline assignment: CDR1 SEHNR and CDR2 FQNEAQ (reference sequence). CDR3 loop: CASRPDRGSNSPLHF. CDR3 sequence (DNA): TGTGCCAGCAGACCGGACAGGGGAAGTAATTCACCCCTCCACTTT. Filled out from reference TRBV7-9 and TRBJ1-6, the complete variable domain reads DTGVSQNPRHKITKRGQNVTFRCDPISEHNRLYWYRQTLGQGPEFLTYFQNEAQLEKSRLLSDRFSAERPKGSFSTLEIQRTEQGDSAMYLCASRPDRGSNSPLHFGNGTRLTVT.

This clonotype was seen many times. The chain joins TRBV18 to TRBJ2-1; 8 bases map to TRBD1. This CDR3 has 13 residues. Trimming cost V 5 bases and J 6 bases; bases outside gene matches: 3. Germline V gene data show CDR1 as KGHSH and CDR2 as LQKENI. CDR3 sequence (DNA): TGTGCCAGCTCATACGGACAGGGCAATGAGCAGTTCTTC. Its protein product is CASSYGQGNEQFF. The full variable domain, rest sourced from reference TRBV18 and TRBJ2-1, is NAGVMQNPRHLVRRRGQEARLRCSPMKGHSHVYWYRQLPEEGLKFMVYLQKENIIDESGMPKERFSAEFPKEGPSILRIQQVVRGDSAAYFCASSYGQGNEQFFGPGTRLTVL.

This chain uses TRBV7-9 with TRBJ2-3, with unresolved D. The length of the CDR3 is 12 residues. Germline CDR1 reads SEHNR; CDR2 reads FQNEAQ (reference sequence). The V end was cut by 5 bases, the J end by 6 bases, with 9 bases between. CDR3 amino acids: CASSPGSDTQYF. DNA for the CDR3: TGTGCCAGCAGCCCGGGTTCGGATACGCAGTATTTT. Filled out from reference TRBV7-9 and TRBJ2-3, the complete variable domain reads DTGVSQNPRHKITKRGQNVTFRCDPISEHNRLYWYRQTLGQGPEFLTYFQNEAQLEKSRLLSDRFSAERPKGSFSTLEIQRTEQGDSAMYLCASSPGSDTQYFGPGTRLTVL.

The V call is TRBV7-2, the J call TRBJ2-7; D gene ambiguous. V was cut by 3 bases and J by 3 bases, with 12 bases left in between. In germline, CDR1 is SGHTA, CDR2 FQGNSA. The CDR3 totals 14 residues. In DNA form, the CDR3 reads TGTGCCAGCAGCTTGCGGTCAGCCTACTACGAGCAGTACTTC. Its protein product is CASSLRSAYYEQYF.

V gene TRBV27 combines with J gene TRBJ1-6; the D gene is possibly TRBD1 (6 bases). The CDR3 contains 15 residues. Trimming stripped 3 bases from V and 10 bases from J, with 16 bases between. Looked up from germline, CDR1 is MNHEY and CDR2 is SMNVEV (reference sequence). The CDR3 loop reads CASSFEGDLGSPLHF. CDR3 nucleotides: TGTGCCAGCAGTTTTGAGGGGGACCTTGGATCACCCCTCCACTTT.